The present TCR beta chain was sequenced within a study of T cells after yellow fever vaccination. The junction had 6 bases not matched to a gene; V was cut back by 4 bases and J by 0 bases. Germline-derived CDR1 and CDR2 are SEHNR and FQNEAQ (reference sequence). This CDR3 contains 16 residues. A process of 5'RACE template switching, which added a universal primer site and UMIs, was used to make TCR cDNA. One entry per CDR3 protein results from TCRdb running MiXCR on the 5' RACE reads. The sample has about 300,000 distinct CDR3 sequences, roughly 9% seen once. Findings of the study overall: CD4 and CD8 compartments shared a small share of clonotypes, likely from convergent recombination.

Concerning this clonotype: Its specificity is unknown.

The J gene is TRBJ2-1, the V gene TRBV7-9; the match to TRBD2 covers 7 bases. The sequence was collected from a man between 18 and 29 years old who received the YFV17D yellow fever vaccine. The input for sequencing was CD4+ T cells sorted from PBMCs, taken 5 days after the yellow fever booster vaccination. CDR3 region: CASSSFSGASYNEQFF. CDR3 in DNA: TGTGCCAGCAGCTCCTTCAGCGGGGCCTCCTACAATGAGCAGTTCTTC.